Listed here are 22 T cell receptor beta chains from one sample, sequenced in a study of blood T cells in healthy people across ages. A second PCR of roughly 7 to 11 cycles used a sample-barcoded 5' primer and a J-beta primer mix. TCRdb itself ran the 5' RACE reads through MiXCR, one entry per CDR3 protein. The sample lists about 1,400,000 distinct CDR3 sequences, approximately 60% occurring once. Sample: blood. Receptor source: a man younger than 35 in good health.

The rearrangement links TRBV11-2 to TRBJ1-2; D gene uncertain. The V end lost 6 bases, the J end lost 10 bases, and 3 bases lay between the germline ends. In germline, CDR1 is SGHAT, CDR2 FQNNGV. This CDR3 comprises 8 residues. CDR3 protein: CASSHYTF. CDR3 coding DNA: TGTGCCAGCAGTCACTACACCTTC. The full variable domain, with the rest looked up from reference TRBV11-2 and TRBJ1-2, is EAGVAQSPRYKIIEKRQSVAFWCNPISGHATLYWYQQILGQGPKLLIQFQNNGVVDDSQLPKDRFSAERLKGVDSTLKIQPAKLEDSAVYLCASSHYTFGSGTRLTVV.

This chain links TRBV7-2 with TRBJ2-3; maybe TRBD2 (6 bases). The CDR3 is made up of 15 amino acids. The germline CDR1 and CDR2 sequences are SGHTA and FQGNSA. V was trimmed by 5 bases and J by 7 bases, leaving 19 bases between them. The CDR3 reads CASSPPRLAGNTQYF. In DNA, the CDR3 is TGTGCCAGCAGCCCCCCACGTCTCGCGGGGAATACGCAGTATTTT.

This chain uses TRBV7-6 with TRBJ2-7, with 7 bases that match TRBD2. The DNA end favors TRBJ2-5, so the J call may be wrong. This CDR3 has 17 amino acids. Per the germline V gene, CDR1 is SGHVS and CDR2 is FNYEAQ. The CDR3 is CASSPTQPLADQETQYF. CDR3 nucleotides: TGTGCCAGCAGCCCCACCCAACCTCTAGCGGACCAAGAGACCCAGTACTTC.

Here the CDR3 reads CARACYARDYGYTF. For the CDR3, the DNA is TGTGCCAGGGCTTGCTACGCCAGGGACTATGGCTACACCTTC. The V gene is TRBV6-5, the J gene TRBJ1-2, with D maybe TRBD1 (5 bases). V dropped 9 bases and J dropped 3 bases, with 17 bases sitting between them. CDR3 length: 14 residues. Germline CDR1 reads MNHEY; CDR2 reads SVGAGI.

This clonotype occurred a few times. The chain employs TRBV29-1 and TRBJ2-3; 10 bases match TRBD1. CDR1 is SQVTM and CDR2 is ANQGSEA in the germline V gene. The CDR3 is 15 residues long. Trimming cost V 4 bases and J 3 bases; bases outside gene matches: 7. CDR3 DNA sequence: TGCAGCGTTGGACAGGGGGCAGCGGGAACAGATACGCAGTATTTT. This sequence encodes CSVGQGAAGTDTQYF.

This chain links TRBV5-6 with TRBJ2-1; D gene ambiguous. Germline V gene lookup returns CDR1 SGHDT and CDR2 YYEEEE. This CDR3 contains 13 residues. Trimming took off 3 bases at V and 14 bases at J, with 18 bases between the two ends. The CDR3 nucleotides are TGTGCCAGCAGCTCGACGTCAGTAGGCTCTGAGTTCTTC. Translation: CASSSTSVGSEFF.

This clonotype was picked up a small number of times. V and J are TRBV4-2 and TRBJ2-1, with D hard to call. With 4 bases removed from V and 0 bases from J, the gap between germline ends came to 10 bases. Per germline, CDR1 LGHNA and CDR2 YNFKEQ. This CDR3 has 15 amino acids. The CDR3 here is CASSPRPSSYNEQFF. As DNA, the CDR3 is TGTGCCAGCAGCCCCCGTCCGAGCTCCTACAATGAGCAGTTCTTC.

CDR3 residues: CASSDQYSGGGNEQYF. The CDR3 region has the DNA TGTGCCAGCAGTGATCAATATAGCGGGGGGGGCAATGAGCAGTACTTC. The chain joins TRBV6-4 to TRBJ2-5; TRBD2 aligns across 11 bases. Germline lookup yields CDR1 MRHNA and CDR2 SNTAGT. Trimming removed 3 bases from V and 11 bases from J; junction bases left unmatched: 14. CDR3 size: 16 residues.

The chain has TRBV25-1 and TRBJ2-1; possibly TRBD1 for D (6 bases). CDR1 is MGHDK and CDR2 is SYGVNS in the germline V gene. V lost 4 bases, J lost 7 bases, and 8 bases lay in between. There are 12 residues in the CDR3. The CDR3 loop is CASSVTGNEQFF. The CDR3 DNA reads as TGTGCCAGCAGTGTTACAGGGAATGAGCAGTTCTTC.

The chain has TRBV20-1 and TRBJ2-1; D not certain. V was pared by 5 bases and J by 5 bases, with 13 bases between. CDR1 and CDR2 (germline): DFQATT, SNEGSKA (reference sequence). This CDR3 is built from 13 residues. Written as DNA, the CDR3 is TGCAGTGCTGCCCCGTGGAAGGACAATGAGCAGTTCTTC. Its protein is CSAAPWKDNEQFF.

This rearrangement joins TRBV5-1 to TRBJ2-7; D is perhaps TRBD2 (5 bases). Deletions cut 4 bases from V and 5 bases from J, with 19 bases between. This CDR3 is 15 amino acids long. CDR1 and CDR2 from the germline V gene are SGHRS and YFSETQ. In DNA form, the CDR3 reads TGCGCCAGCAGCCGGGGTCCCAGTTTTTTCGACGAGCAGTACTTC. This encodes CASSRGPSFFDEQYF.

V and J are TRBV4-1 and TRBJ2-4, with 10 bases matching TRBD1. The DNA end is a closer match to TRBJ2-7, so the J assignment may be wrong. Germline CDR1 is MGHRA and CDR2 is YSYEKL. This CDR3 region has 16 residues. CDR3 region: CASSQVTRDRGHEQYF. The CDR3 coding sequence is TGCGCCAGCAGCCAAGTAACCCGGGACAGGGGCCACGAGCAGTACTTC.

This chain connects TRBV7-9 to TRBJ2-7; possibly TRBD1 for D (5 bases). Judging by the DNA end, TRBJ2-5 fits better; the J call may be wrong. The germline V gene has CDR1 SEHNR and CDR2 FQNEAQ (reference sequence). The CDR3 consists of 14 residues. CDR3 amino acids: CASSLYGAGETQYF. The CDR3 nucleotides are TGTGCCAGCAGCTTATATGGGGCTGGAGAGACCCAGTACTTC.

This clonotype was detected once. V gene TRBV6-2 or TRBV6-3 combines with J gene TRBJ2-4, with a tentative D call TRBD2 (7 bases). The CDR3 extends over 15 amino acids. With 2 bases removed from V and 15 bases from J, the gap between germline ends came to 23 bases. CDR1 MNHEY and CDR2 SVGEGT come from the germline V gene. The chain's CDR3 is CASSYRDTGEGVGYF. The CDR3 coding sequence is TGTGCCAGCAGTTACAGGGACACCGGGGAGGGTGTTGGGTACTTC.

This clonotype was picked up a small number of times. This chain joins TRBV27 and TRBJ2-1, with 8 nucleotides matching TRBD1. After removal of 10 bases from V and 6 bases from J, the junction contained 5 bases not matched to a gene. Germline CDR1 and CDR2: MNHEY and SMNVEV (reference sequence). The CDR3 runs 12 residues. CDR3 residues: CATRTGGNEQFF. The CDR3 bases are TGTGCCACCCGTACAGGGGGCAATGAGCAGTTCTTC.

This clonotype has just a few counts. V usage is TRBV13 and J usage is TRBJ2-5, with a possible D match to TRBD1 (5 bases). V was shortened by 7 bases and J by 4 bases, with 13 bases between the two germline ends. CDR3 length equals 13 residues. Germline V gene sequence: CDR1 PRHDT, CDR2 FYEKMQ (reference sequence). CDR3 loop: CASTLAGRETQYF. The CDR3 region has the DNA TGTGCCAGCACTCTGGCAGGGCGAGAGACCCAGTACTTC.

The chain is built from TRBV4-2 and TRBJ1-6, with 8 bases lining up with TRBD1. Germline loops: CDR1 LGHNA, CDR2 YNFKEQ. This CDR3 has 16 amino acids. Losses at the gene ends were 4 bases for V and 0 bases for J; bases not matched to a gene: 2. The CDR3 nucleotides read TGTGCCAGCAGCCTTCAGGGGGCCTCCTATAATTCACCCCTCCACTTT. It is translated as CASSLQGASYNSPLHF.

The chain uses TRBV4-3 and TRBJ2-7; D is possibly TRBD1 (6 bases). The V and J ends lost 2 bases and 3 bases respectively, with 14 bases between them. This CDR3 region has 15 residues. The germline V gene encodes CDR1 LGHNA and CDR2 YSLEER. CDR3 loop: CASSQTGTPNYEQYF. In nucleotides, the CDR3 is TGCGCCAGCAGCCAAACCGGGACACCGAACTACGAGCAGTACTTC.

The chain links TRBV20-1 to TRBJ2-7; D gene ambiguous. CDR3 length equals 15 residues. Germline V lookup: CDR1 DFQATT, CDR2 SNEGSKA (reference sequence). V gave up 0 bases and J gave up 3 bases, with 15 bases separating them. CDR3 sequence reads: CSARDLEQPNYEQYF. The CDR3 nucleotides are TGCAGTGCTAGAGATTTGGAACAGCCCAACTACGAGCAGTACTTC.

The CDR3 loop is CASSFWTGSYEQYF. DNA of the CDR3: TGTGCCAGCAGTTTTTGGACAGGGTCGTACGAGCAGTACTTC. The rearrangement links TRBV12-3 or TRBV12-4 to TRBJ2-7, with 8 bases fitting TRBD1. The V and J ends lost 3 bases and 4 bases, in that order; junction bases with no gene match: 5. The CDR3 runs 14 residues.

V and J are TRBV7-9 and TRBJ2-3; D remains ambiguous. V lost 1 base and J 4 bases, leaving 6 bases between the germline ends. This CDR3 has 13 amino acids. Germline V gives CDR1 SEHNR, CDR2 FQNEAQ (reference sequence). The DNA for the CDR3 is TGTGCCAGCAGCTTAGAGAATTCAGATACGCAGTATTTT. As protein: CASSLENSDTQYF.

This CDR3 reads CASSFRGGDASYEQYF. The CDR3 DNA is TGTGCCAGCAGTTTTAGAGGCGGGGACGCTTCCTACGAGCAGTACTTC. The chain uses TRBV6-2 or TRBV6-3 and TRBJ2-7, with a possible D match to TRBD2 (6 bases). Between the trimmed V and J ends, which lost 4 bases and 1 base, there was a span of 17 bases. This CDR3 is 16 amino acids long. Per the germline V gene, CDR1 is MNHEY and CDR2 is SVGEGT.